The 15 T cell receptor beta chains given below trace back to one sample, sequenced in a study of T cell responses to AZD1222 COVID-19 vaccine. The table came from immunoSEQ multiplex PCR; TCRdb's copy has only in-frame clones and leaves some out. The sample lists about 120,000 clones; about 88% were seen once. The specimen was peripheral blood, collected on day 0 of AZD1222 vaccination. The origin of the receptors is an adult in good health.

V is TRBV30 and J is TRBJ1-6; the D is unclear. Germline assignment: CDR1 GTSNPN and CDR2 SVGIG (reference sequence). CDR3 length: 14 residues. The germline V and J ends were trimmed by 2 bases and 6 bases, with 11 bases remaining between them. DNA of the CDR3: TGTGCCTGGAGTCCCCCGCCGTTTAATTCACCCCTCCACTTT. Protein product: CAWSPPPFNSPLHF.

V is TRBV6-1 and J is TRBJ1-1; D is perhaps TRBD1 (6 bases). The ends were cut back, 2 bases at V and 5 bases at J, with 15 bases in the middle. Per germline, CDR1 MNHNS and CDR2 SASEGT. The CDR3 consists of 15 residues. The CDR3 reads CASSETNRAGTEAFF. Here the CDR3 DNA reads TGTGCCAGCAGTGAAACAAACAGGGCGGGAACTGAAGCTTTCTTT.

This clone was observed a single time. CDR3 sequence: CASSSGQGADTQYF. DNA for the CDR3: TGTGCCAGCAGCTCGGGACAGGGGGCAGATACGCAGTATTTT. J is TRBJ2-3 and V is TRBV7-3; 11 bases match TRBD1. Losses at the gene ends were 4 bases for V and 4 bases for J; bases not matched to a gene: 1. CDR3 length: 14 amino acids. Germline-derived CDR1 and CDR2 are SGHTA and FQGTGA. The variable domain in full, with the rest retrieved from reference TRBV7-3 and TRBJ2-3, is GAGVSQTPSNKVTEKGKYVELRCDPISGHTALYWYRQSLGQGPEFLIYFQGTGAADDSGLPNDRFFAVRPEGSVSTLKIQRTERGDSAVYLCASSSGQGADTQYFGPGTRLTVL.

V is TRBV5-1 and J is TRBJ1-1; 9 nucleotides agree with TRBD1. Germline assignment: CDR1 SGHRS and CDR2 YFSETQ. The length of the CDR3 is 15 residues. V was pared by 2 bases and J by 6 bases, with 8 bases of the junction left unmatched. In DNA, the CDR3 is TGCGCCAGCAGCTTACAGGGGGCTGAAGGCTCTGAAGCTTTCTTT. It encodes CASSLQGAEGSEAFF.

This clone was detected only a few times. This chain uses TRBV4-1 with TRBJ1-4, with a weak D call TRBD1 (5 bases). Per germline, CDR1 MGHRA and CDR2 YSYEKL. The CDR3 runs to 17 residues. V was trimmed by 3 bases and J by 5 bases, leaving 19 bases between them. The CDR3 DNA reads TGCGCCAGCAGCCACCCGGGAGGGGTAAGGGCAAATGAAAAACTGTTTTTT. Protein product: CASSHPGGVRANEKLFF.

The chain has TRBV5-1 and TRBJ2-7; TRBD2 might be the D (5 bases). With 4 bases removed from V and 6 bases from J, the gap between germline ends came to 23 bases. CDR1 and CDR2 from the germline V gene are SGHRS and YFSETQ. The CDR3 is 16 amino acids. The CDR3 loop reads CASSPPFEAAGLEQYF. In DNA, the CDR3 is TGCGCCAGCAGCCCCCCCTTTGAAGCGGCTGGACTCGAGCAGTACTTC.

CDR3 nucleotide sequence: TGTGCCAGCAGCTCCGGACAGGGAAACCAGCCCCAGCATTTT. Translation: CASSSGQGNQPQHF. The V call is TRBV7-8, the J call TRBJ1-5, with 8 bases lining up with TRBD1. Trimming cost V 4 bases and J 7 bases; bases outside gene matches: 6. This CDR3 has 14 residues. The germline gives CDR1 SGHVS, CDR2 FQNEAQ.

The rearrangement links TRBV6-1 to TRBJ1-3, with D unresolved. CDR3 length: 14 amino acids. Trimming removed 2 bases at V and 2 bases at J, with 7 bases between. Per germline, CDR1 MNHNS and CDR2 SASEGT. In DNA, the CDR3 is TGTGCCAGCAGTGAAAGGTCAGCTGGAAACACCATATATTTT. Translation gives CASSERSAGNTIYF.

CDR3 sequence (DNA): TGTGCCAGTAGTATGGGCCATCTCGGGGAAGCTTTCTTT. It specifies CASSMGHLGEAFF. The chain is built from TRBV19 and TRBJ1-1; D unresolved. Per germline, CDR1 LNHDA and CDR2 SQIVND (reference sequence). The V and J ends lost 3 bases and 8 bases respectively, with 13 bases between them. This CDR3 spans 13 amino acids.

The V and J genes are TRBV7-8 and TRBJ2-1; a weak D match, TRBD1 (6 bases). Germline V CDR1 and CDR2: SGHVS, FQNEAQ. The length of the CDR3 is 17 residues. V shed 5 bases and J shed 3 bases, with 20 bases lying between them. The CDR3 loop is CASSPTRGEGGYNEQFF. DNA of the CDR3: TGTGCCAGCAGCCCCACCCGAGGCGAAGGGGGCTACAATGAGCAGTTCTTC. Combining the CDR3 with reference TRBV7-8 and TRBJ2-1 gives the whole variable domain GAGVSQSPRYKVAKRGQDVALRCDPISGHVSLFWYQQALGQGPEFLTYFQNEAQLDKSGLPSDRFFAERPEGSVSTLKIQRTQQEDSAVYLCASSPTRGEGGYNEQFFGPGTRLTVL.

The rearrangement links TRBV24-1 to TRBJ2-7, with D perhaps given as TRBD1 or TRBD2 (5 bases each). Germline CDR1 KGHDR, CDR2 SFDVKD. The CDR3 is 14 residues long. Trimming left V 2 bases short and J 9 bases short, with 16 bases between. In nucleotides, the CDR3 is TGTGCCACCAGTGATTCGGGGCCAAAATCGGGGCAGTACTTC. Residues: CATSDSGPKSGQYF.

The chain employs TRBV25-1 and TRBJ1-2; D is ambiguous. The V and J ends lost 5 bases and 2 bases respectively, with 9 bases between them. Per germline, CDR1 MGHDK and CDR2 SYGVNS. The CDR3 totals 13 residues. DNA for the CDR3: TGTGCCAGCAGTCCCCCCACGAACTATGGCTACACCTTC. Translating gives CASSPPTNYGYTF.

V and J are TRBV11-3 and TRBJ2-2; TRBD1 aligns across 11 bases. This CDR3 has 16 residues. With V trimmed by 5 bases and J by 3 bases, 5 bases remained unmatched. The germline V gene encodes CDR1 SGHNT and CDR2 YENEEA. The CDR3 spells CASSPRTGGHTGELFF. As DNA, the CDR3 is TGTGCCAGCAGCCCCCGGACAGGGGGCCACACCGGGGAGCTGTTTTTT.

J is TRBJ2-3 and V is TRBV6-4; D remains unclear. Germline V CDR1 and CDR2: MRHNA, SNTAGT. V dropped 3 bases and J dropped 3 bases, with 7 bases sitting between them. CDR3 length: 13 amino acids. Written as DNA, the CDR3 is TGTGCCAGCAGTGAAAGGACGACAGATACGCAGTATTTT. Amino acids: CASSERTTDTQYF.

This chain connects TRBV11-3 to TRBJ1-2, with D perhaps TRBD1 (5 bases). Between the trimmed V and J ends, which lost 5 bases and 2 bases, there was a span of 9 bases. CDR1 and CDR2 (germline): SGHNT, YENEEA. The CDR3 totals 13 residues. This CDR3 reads CASSSAGNYGYTF. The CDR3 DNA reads TGTGCCAGCAGCAGCGCAGGGAACTATGGCTACACCTTC.